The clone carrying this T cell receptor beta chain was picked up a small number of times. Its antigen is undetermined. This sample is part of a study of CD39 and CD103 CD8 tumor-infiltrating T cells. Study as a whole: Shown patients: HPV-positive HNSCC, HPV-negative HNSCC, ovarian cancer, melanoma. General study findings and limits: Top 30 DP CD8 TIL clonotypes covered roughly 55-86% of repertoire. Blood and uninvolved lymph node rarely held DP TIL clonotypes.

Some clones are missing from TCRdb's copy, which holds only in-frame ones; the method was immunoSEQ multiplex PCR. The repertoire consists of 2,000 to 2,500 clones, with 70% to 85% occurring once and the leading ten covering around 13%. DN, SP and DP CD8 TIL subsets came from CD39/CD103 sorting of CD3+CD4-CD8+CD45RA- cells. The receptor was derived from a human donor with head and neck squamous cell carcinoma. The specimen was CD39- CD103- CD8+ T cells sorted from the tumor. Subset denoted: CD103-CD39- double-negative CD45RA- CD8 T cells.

CDR3 residues: CASSLVLNTEAFF. The CDR3 nucleotides read TGTGCCAGCAGCTTAGTGTTGAACACTGAAGCTTTCTTT. The chain has TRBV11-2 and TRBJ1-1; D is undetermined. The CDR3 has 13 residues. Trimming left V 1 base short and J 0 bases short, with 3 bases between. Per germline, CDR1 SGHAT and CDR2 FQNNGV.